The entry below describes one T cell receptor beta chain. Its target is unknown. This entry belongs to a study of T cell responses to AZD1222 COVID-19 vaccine. The study's findings and limits: Receipt of two AZD1222 doses was followed by a rise in Spike-specific TCR breadth and depth.

Some clones are missing from TCRdb's copy, which holds only in-frame ones; the method was immunoSEQ multiplex PCR. Here the sample spans 140,000 to 150,000 clones, approximately 90% being singletons. V shed 11 bases and J shed 0 bases, with 14 bases lying between them. This CDR3 comprises 15 residues. Germline V gives CDR1 SEHNR, CDR2 FQNEAQ (reference sequence). The chain uses TRBV7-9 and TRBJ1-6; D remains unclear. The sample was peripheral blood, taken on day 0 of AZD1222 vaccination. The sequence was collected from an adult in good health. The CDR3 sequence is CASASVGSYNSPLHF. The CDR3 bases are TGTGCCTCGGCGTCGGTGGGCTCCTATAATTCACCCCTCCACTTT.